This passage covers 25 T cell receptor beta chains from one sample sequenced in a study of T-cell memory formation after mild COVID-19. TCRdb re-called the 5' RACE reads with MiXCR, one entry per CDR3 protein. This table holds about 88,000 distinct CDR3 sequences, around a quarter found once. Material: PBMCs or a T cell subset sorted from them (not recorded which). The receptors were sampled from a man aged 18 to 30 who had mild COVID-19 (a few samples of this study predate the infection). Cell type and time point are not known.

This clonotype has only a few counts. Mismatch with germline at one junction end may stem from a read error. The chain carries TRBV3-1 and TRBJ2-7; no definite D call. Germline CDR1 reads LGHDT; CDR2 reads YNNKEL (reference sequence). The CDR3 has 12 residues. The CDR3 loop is CASSQFAYEQCF. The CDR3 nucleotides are TGTGCCAGCAGCCAGTTTGCCTACGAGCAGTGCTTC.

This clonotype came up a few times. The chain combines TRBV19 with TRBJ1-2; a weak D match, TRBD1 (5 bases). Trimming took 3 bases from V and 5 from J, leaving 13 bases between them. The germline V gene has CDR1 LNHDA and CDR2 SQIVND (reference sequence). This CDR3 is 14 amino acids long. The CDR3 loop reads CASSIQGGKYGYTF. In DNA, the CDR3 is TGTGCCAGTAGTATCCAGGGAGGCAAATATGGCTACACCTTC. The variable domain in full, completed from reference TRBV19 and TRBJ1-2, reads DGGITQSPKYLFRKEGQNVTLSCEQNLNHDAMYWYRQDPGQGLRLIYYSQIVNDFQKGDIAEGYSVSREKKESFPLTVTSAQKNPTAFYLCASSIQGGKYGYTFGSGTRLTVV.

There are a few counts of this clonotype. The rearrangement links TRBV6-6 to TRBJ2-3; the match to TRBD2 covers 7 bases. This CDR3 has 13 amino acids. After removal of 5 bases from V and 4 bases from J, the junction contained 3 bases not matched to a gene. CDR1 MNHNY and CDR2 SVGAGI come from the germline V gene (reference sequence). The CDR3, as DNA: TGTGCCAGCAGTGTAACTAGCGCAGATACGCAGTATTTT. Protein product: CASSVTSADTQYF.

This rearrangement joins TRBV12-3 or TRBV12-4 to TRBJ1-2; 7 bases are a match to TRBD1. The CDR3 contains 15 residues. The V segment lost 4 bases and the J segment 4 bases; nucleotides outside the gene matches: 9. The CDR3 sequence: CASSSFGDSSYGYTF. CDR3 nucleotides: TGTGCCAGCAGTTCGTTCGGGGACAGTAGCTATGGCTACACCTTC.

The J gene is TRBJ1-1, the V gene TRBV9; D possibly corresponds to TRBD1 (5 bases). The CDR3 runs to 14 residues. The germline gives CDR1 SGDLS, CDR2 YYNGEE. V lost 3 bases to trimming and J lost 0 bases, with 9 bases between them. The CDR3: CASSADTLNTEAFF. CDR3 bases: TGTGCCAGCAGCGCGGACACCTTGAACACTGAAGCTTTCTTT.

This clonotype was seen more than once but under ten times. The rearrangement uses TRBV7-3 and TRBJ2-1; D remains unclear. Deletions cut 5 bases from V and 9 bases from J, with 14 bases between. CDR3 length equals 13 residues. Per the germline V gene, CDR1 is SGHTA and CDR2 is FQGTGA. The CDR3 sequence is CASSPIRGREQFF. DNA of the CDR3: TGTGCCAGCAGCCCAATCCGAGGTCGTGAGCAGTTCTTC.

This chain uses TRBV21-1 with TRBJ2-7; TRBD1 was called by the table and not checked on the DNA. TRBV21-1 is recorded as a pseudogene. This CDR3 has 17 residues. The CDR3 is CASSTWTGQTVTYEQYV. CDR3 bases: TGTGCCAGCAGCACGTGGACAGGTCAAACCGTTACCTACGAGCAGTACGTC.

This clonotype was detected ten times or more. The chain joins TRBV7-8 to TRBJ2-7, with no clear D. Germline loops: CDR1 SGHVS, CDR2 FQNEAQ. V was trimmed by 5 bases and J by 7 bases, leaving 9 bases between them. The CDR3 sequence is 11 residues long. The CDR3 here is CASSPGWEQYF. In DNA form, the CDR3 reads TGTGCCAGCAGCCCCGGCTGGGAGCAGTACTTC.

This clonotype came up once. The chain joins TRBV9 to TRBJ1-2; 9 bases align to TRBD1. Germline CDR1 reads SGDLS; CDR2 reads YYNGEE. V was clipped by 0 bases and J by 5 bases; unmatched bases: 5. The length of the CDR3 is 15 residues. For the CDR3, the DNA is TGTGCCAGCAGCGTAGAGAGGGACAGGGTATATGGCTACACCTTC. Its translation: CASSVERDRVYGYTF.

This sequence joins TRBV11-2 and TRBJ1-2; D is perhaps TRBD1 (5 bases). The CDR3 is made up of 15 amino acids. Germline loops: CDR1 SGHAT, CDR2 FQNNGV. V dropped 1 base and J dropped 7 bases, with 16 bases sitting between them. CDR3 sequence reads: CASSLVRRRGIGYTF. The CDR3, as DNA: TGTGCCAGCAGCTTAGTTCGCAGGAGGGGTATTGGCTACACCTTC.

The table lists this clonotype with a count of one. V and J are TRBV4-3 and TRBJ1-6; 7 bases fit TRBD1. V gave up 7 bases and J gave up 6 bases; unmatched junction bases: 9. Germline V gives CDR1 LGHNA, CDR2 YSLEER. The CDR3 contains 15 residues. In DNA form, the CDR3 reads TGCGCCAGCAACCGGAGGGGGCAGGCTAATTCACCCCTCCACTTT. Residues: CASNRRGQANSPLHF.

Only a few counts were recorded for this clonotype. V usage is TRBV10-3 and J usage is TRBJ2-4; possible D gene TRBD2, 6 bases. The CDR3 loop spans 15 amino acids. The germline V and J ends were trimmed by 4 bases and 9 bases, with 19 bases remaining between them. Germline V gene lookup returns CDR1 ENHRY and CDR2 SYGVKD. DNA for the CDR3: TGTGCCATCAGTGGGGGCCCCGAGAACGGGGGCATTCAGTACTTC. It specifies CAISGGPENGGIQYF.

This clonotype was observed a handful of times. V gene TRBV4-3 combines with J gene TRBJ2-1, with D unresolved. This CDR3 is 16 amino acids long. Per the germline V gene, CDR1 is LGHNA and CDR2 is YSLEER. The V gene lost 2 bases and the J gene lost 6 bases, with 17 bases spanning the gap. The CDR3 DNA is TGCGCCAGCAGCCAATCCGCCGGGCCGCCTACCAATGAGCAGTTCTTC. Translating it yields CASSQSAGPPTNEQFF.

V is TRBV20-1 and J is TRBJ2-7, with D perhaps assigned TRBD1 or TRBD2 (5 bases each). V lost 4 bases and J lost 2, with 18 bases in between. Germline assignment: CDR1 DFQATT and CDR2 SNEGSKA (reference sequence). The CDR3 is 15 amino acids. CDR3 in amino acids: CSATRGETNPYEQYV. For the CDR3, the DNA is TGCAGTGCTACTCGGGGCGAGACAAATCCCTACGAGCAGTACGTC.

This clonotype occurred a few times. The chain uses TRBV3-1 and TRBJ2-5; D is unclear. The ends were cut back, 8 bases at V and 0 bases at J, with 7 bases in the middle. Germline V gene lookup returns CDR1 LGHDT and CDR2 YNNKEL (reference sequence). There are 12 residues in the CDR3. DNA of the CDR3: TGTGCCAGCTGGATAGACCAAGAGACCCAGTACTTC. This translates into CASWIDQETQYF.

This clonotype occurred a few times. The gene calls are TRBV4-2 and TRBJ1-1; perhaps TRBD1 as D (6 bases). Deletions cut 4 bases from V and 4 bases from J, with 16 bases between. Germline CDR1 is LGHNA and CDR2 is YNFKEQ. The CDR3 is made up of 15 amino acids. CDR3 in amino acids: CASSRDEGGATEAFF. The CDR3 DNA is TGTGCCAGCAGCCGAGATGAGGGGGGGGCCACTGAAGCTTTCTTT.

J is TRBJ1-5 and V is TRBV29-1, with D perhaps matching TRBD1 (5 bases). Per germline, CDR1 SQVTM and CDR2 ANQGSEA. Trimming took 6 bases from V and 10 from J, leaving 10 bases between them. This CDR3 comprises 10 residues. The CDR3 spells CSVGTEPQHF. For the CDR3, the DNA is TGCAGCGTAGGGACCGAACCCCAGCATTTT.

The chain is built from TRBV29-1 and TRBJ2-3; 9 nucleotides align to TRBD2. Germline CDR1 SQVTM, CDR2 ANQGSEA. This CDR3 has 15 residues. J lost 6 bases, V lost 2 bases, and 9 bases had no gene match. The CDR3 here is CSVEIGRGGLDTQYF. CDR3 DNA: TGCAGCGTTGAAATTGGGCGGGGGGGCCTGGATACGCAGTATTTT.

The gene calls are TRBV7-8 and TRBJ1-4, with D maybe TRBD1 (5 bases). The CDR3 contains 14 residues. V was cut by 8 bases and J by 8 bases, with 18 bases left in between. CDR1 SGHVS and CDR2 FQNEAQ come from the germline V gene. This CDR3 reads CASALGVGEEKLFF. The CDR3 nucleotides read TGTGCCAGCGCACTAGGGGTTGGCGAGGAAAAACTGTTTTTT.

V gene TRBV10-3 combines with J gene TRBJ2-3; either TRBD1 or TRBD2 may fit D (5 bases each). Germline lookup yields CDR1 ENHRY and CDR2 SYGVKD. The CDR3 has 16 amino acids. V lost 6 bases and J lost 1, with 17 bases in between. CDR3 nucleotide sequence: TGTGCCATCAGCGAGGGGCAAGGTCCTGGCACAGATACGCAGTATTTT. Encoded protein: CAISEGQGPGTDTQYF.

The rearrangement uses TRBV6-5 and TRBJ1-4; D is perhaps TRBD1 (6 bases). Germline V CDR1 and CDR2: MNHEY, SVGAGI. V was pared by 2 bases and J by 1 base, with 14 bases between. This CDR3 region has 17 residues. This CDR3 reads CASSYARRGRTNEKLFF. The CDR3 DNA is TGTGCCAGCAGTTACGCCCGTCGGGGGCGAACTAATGAAAAACTGTTTTTT.

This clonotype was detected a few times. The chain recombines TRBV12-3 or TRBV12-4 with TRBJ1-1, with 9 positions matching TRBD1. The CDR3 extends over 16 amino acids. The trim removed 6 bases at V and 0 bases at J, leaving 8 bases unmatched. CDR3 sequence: CASRTRTGAVNTEAFF. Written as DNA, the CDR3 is TGTGCCAGCAGGACTAGGACAGGGGCAGTGAACACTGAAGCTTTCTTT.

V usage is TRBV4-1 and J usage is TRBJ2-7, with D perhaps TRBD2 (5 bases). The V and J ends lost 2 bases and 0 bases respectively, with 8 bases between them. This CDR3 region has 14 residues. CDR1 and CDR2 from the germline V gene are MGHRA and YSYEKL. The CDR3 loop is CASSQKDFSYEQYF. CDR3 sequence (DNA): TGCGCCAGCAGCCAAAAGGACTTCTCCTACGAGCAGTACTTC.

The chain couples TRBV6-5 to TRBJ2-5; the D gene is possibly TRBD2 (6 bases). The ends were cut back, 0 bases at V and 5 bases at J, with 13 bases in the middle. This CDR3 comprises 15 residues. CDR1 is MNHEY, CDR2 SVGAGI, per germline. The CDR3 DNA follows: TGTGCCAGCAGTTACTCTACGGGGGTTCGGGAGACCCAGTACTTC. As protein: CASSYSTGVRETQYF.

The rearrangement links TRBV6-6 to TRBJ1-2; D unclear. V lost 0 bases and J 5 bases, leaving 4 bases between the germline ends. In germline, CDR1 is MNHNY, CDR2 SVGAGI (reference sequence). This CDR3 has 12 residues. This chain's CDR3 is CASSYSSYGYTF. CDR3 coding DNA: TGTGCCAGCAGTTACTCGAGTTATGGCTACACCTTC.